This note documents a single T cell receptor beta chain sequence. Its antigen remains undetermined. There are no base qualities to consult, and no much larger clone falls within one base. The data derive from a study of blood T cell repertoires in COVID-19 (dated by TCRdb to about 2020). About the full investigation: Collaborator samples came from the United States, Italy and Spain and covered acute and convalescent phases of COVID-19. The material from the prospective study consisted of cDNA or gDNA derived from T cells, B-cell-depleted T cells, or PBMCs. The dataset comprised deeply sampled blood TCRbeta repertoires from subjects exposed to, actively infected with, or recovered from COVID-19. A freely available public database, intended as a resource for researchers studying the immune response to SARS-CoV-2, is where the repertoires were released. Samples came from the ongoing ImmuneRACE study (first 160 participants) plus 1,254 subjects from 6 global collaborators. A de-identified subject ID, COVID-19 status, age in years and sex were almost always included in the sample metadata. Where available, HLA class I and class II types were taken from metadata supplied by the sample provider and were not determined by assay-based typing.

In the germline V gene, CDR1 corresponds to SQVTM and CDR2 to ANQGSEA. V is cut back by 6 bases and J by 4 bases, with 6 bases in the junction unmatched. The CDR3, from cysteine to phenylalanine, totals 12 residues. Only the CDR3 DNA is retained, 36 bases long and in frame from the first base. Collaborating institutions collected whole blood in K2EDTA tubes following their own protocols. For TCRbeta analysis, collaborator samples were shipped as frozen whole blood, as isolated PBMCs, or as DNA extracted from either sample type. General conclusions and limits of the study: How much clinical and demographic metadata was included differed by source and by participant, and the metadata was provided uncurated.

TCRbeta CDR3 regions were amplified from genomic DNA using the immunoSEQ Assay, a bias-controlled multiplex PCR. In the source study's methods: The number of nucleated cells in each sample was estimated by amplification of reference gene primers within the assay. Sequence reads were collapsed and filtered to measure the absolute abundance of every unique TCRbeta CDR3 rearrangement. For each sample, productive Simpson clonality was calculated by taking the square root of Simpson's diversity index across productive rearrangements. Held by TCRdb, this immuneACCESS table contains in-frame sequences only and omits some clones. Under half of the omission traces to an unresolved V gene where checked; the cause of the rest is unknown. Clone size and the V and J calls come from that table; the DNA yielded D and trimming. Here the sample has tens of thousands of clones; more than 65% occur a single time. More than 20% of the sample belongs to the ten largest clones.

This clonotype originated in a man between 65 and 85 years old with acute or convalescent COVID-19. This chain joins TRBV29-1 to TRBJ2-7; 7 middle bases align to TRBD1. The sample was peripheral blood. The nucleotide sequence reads TGCAGCGTAGCACGACAGGGTTACGAGCAGTACTTC. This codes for CSVARQGYEQYF.